The clone carrying this TCR beta chain appeared a few times. This specimen comes from a study of blood T cells in healthy people across ages. Alongside a J-beta primer mix, a sample-barcoded 5' primer served in a second PCR lasting 7 to 11 cycles. TCRdb re-derived calls from the 5' RACE reads in MiXCR, one entry per CDR3 protein. This table has around 800,000 distinct CDR3 sequences, around 24% appearing once. V was pared by 4 bases and J by 6 bases, with 10 bases between. The germline V gene has CDR1 SQVTM and CDR2 ANQGSEA. This CDR3 is 12 amino acids long. Healthy Caucasian individuals from Russia aged roughly 6 to 100 served as donors. The same data also contributed to another study, on T cells of mothers and their children. That source notes: In this cohort, donors were three healthy Caucasian mothers plus their six children.

Sequencing was done on a sample of blood. This chain joins TRBV29-1 and TRBJ2-1, with TRBD2 as a possible D gene (5 bases). This clonotype was sampled from a boy between 10 and 17 years old in good health. The CDR3 is CSVGGLRNEQFF. The CDR3, as DNA: TGCAGCGTTGGAGGACTGCGCAATGAGCAGTTCTTC.